The 4 T cell receptor beta chains in this list originate from one sample, sequenced in a study of human T cells and chemical hapten exposure. TCRdb re-called the RACE reads with MiXCR, one entry per CDR3 protein. This repertoire shows a few hundred thousand distinct CDR3 sequences, approximately 5.8% found once; its top ten account for around 8.8%. Time point: pre-sensitization, week 0. Stated treatment: therapeutic diphenylcyclopropenone sensitization with weekly scalp DPC. This material consisted of whole blood, taken in connection with sensitization to the hapten diphenylcyclopropenone (DPC). These receptors were collected from a woman between 18 and 30 years old with alopecia areata. Some clones in this sample may be carry-over from other donors' samples.

The chain links TRBV4-3 to TRBJ1-1, with TRBD1 as a possible D gene (5 bases). Germline values: CDR1 LGHNA, CDR2 YSLEER. V shed 0 bases and J shed 0 bases, with 11 bases lying between them. The CDR3 has 16 amino acids. The CDR3 region is CASSQEWGTVNTEAFF. The CDR3, as DNA: TGCGCCAGCAGCCAAGAGTGGGGGACCGTGAACACTGAAGCTTTCTTT.

This clonotype was picked up a small number of times. The chain joins TRBV15 to TRBJ1-4, with unresolved D. V dropped 0 bases and J dropped 8 bases, with 13 bases sitting between them. Germline V gene lookup returns CDR1 LNHNV and CDR2 YYDKDF (reference sequence). CDR3 length: 15 residues. The CDR3 reads CATSRDSPSTEKLFF. CDR3 DNA: TGTGCCACCAGCAGAGATAGTCCTTCTACGGAAAAACTGTTTTTT.

There are a few counts of this clonotype. This chain joins TRBV5-4 and TRBJ2-7; 11 nucleotides align to TRBD1. This CDR3 is built from 18 residues. Per the germline V gene, CDR1 is SGHNT and CDR2 is YYREEE (reference sequence). V lost 3 bases to trimming and J lost 2 bases; unmatched junction nucleotides: 13. CDR3 residues: CASSSGTGGFVPPYEQYF. DNA of the CDR3: TGTGCCAGCAGCTCCGGGACAGGGGGATTTGTCCCTCCCTACGAGCAGTACTTC. The full variable domain, its missing parts supplied by reference TRBV5-4 and TRBJ2-7, is ETGVTQSPTHLIKTRGQQVTLRCSSQSGHNTVSWYQQALGQGPQFIFQYYREEENGRGNFPPRFSGLQFPNYSSELNVNALELDDSALYLCASSSGTGGFVPPYEQYFGPGTRLTVT.

This chain connects TRBV20-1 to TRBJ2-3; D ambiguous. Looked up from germline, CDR1 is DFQATT and CDR2 is SNEGSKA (reference sequence). The V and J ends lost 0 bases and 1 base respectively, with 8 bases between them. The CDR3 runs 14 residues. The CDR3 bases are TGCAGTGCTAGAGAAGGATCCGGCACAGATACGCAGTATTTT. Amino acid sequence: CSAREGSGTDTQYF.